Below are 6 T cell receptor beta chains sequenced from a single sample in a study of PD-L1 blockade in urothelial cancer (dated by TCRdb to between 2016 and 2019). The time point label, as the study defines it: pretreatment peripheral blood. The method behind the library was the immunoSEQ multiplex PCR assay. The table comes from immuneACCESS by way of TCRdb, which keeps in-frame sequences with V and J called. Part of the clones is missing from these tables; in studies checked, under half for an unresolved V gene and the rest for unknown reasons. The sample table holds about 72,000 clones, of which approximately 84% were seen once. The ten top clones hold about 15% of the sample. Here the sequenced sample was PBMCs, taken around atezolizumab (anti-PD-L1) treatment. Every receptor here comes from a man aged 55 to 70 with urothelial cancer.

The J gene is TRBJ2-2, the V gene TRBV5-1; D gene ambiguous. The CDR3 is 12 residues long. V was cut by 0 bases and J by 9 bases, with 6 bases left in between. Germline CDR1 reads SGHRS; CDR2 reads YFSETQ. CDR3 protein: CASSLGSRELFF. The CDR3 nucleotides are TGCGCCAGCAGCTTGGGTAGCCGGGAGCTGTTTTTT.

This clone was picked up one time. The chain is built from TRBV27 and TRBJ2-3; 11 bases are a match to TRBD2. Germline V lookup: CDR1 MNHEY, CDR2 SMNVEV (reference sequence). V shed 3 bases and J 2 bases; nucleotides not matched to a gene: 7. The CDR3 has 17 residues. The DNA of the CDR3 is TGTGCCAGCAGTTTTAGCGGGGGGGCCGGGTCCACAGATACGCAGTATTTT. Translated, it gives CASSFSGGAGSTDTQYF.

The sample holds one count of this clone. This chain connects TRBV6-6 to TRBJ2-3; 7 nucleotides align to TRBD2. This CDR3 spans 16 amino acids. CDR1 and CDR2 from the germline V gene are MNHNY and SVGAGI (reference sequence). J was trimmed by 4 bases and V by 3 bases; bases with no gene match: 10. CDR3 in DNA: TGTGCCAGCAGTTATGGGTCGACTAGCAACGCAGATACGCAGTATTTT. It encodes CASSYGSTSNADTQYF.

This sequence joins TRBV7-2 and TRBJ1-1, with 7 bases fitting TRBD1. This CDR3 comprises 14 residues. After removal of 6 bases from V and 0 bases from J, the junction contained 4 bases not matched to a gene. Germline CDR1 and CDR2: SGHTA and FQGNSA. The CDR3 region is CASRTGILNTEAFF. The CDR3 DNA reads as TGTGCCAGCAGGACAGGGATCTTGAACACTGAAGCTTTCTTT.

The rearrangement joins TRBV11-3 to TRBJ2-2; tentative D call: TRBD2 (5 bases). There are 14 residues in the CDR3. Trimming cost V 8 bases and J 8 bases, with 18 bases left between them. Germline V gene data show CDR1 as SGHNT and CDR2 as YENEEA. This CDR3 reads CASEGGLQKGELFF. CDR3 DNA sequence: TGTGCCAGCGAGGGCGGGCTGCAAAAGGGGGAGCTGTTTTTT.

J is TRBJ1-2 and V is TRBV30; 10 bases fit TRBD1. Germline V gene sequence: CDR1 GTSNPN, CDR2 SVGIG (reference sequence). Trimming removed 0 bases from V and 8 bases from J; junction bases left unmatched: 9. The CDR3 extends over 15 amino acids. For the CDR3, the DNA is TGTGCCTGGAGTGTACCCCGACAGGGGGCCGGAGGCTACACCTTC. Translation gives CAWSVPRQGAGGYTF.